These T cell receptor beta chains were read from a single sample in a study of PD-1 blockade in mismatch repair-deficient tumors. Sequencing was performed with immunoSEQ multiplex PCR; in TCRdb, only in-frame clones are kept and a portion is missing. Among 120,000 or so clones listed, 86% were seen once. The input for sequencing was peripheral blood, taken 44 weeks after starting pembrolizumab. These TCRs come from an adult with mismatch repair-deficient cancer. The CDR3 runs from the conserved cysteine through the conserved F or W. D genes are given only for firm matches. A clone size is listed for some rows: how often the clone was seen (once, few, many), or a class if it is expanded.

clone_size d_call j_call v_call cdr3_nt cdr3_aa
. TRBD2 TRBJ2-1 TRBV6-4 TGTGCCAGCAGTACCACCGGGACTAGCGGGAGCGATGAGCAGTTCTTC CASSTTGTSGSDEQFF
. TRBD1 TRBJ1-3 TRBV7-9 TGTGCCAGCAGCTGGCCGGGACAGGCCTTCTCTGGAAACACCATATATTTT CASSWPGQAFSGNTIYF
. . TRBJ2-1 TRBV5-1 TGCGCCAGCAGAAACGACTACAATGAGCAGTTCTTC CASRNDYNEQFF
. TRBD1 TRBJ2-7 TRBV10-2 TGCGCCAGCAGTGTGACAGGGCAGGAGCAGTACTTC CASSVTGQEQYF
. . TRBJ2-1 TRBV6-6 TGTGCCAGCGCACGGGCATCCTACAATGAGCAGTTCTTC CASARASYNEQFF
. . TRBJ2-3 TRBV29-1 TGCAGCGTCCCTCCCCCTAGCGGCACAGATACGCAGTATTTT CSVPPPSGTDTQYF
. . TRBJ1-1 TRBV9 TGTGCCAGCAGCGTAGTACAGGAACCTATTGGAGCTTTCTTT CASSVVQEPIGAFF
once TRBD1 TRBJ2-7 TRBV6-5 TGTGCCAGCAGTTCGCCGGACAGGGGAACCTACGAGCAGTACTTC CASSSPDRGTYEQYF
. . TRBJ1-2 TRBV7-2 TGTGCCAGCAGCTTAGTTCAGGGGCCTTATGGCTACACCTTC CASSLVQGPYGYTF
. . TRBJ1-1 TRBV11-2 TGTGCCAGCAGCTTATGGGGGGCGGGCACTGAAGCTTTCTTT CASSLWGAGTEAFF
once . TRBJ2-5 TRBV5-1 TGCGCCAGCATAGTAGAGACCCAGTACTTC CASIVETQYF
. . TRBJ2-1 TRBV4-3 TGCGCCAGCAGCCGGCAGGACTACAATGAGCAGTTCTTC CASSRQDYNEQFF
few TRBD2 TRBJ2-7 TRBV10-2 TGCGCCAGCAGCCAGAGGACTAGCGGGAGTTTTCAGGGGACCTACGAGCAGTACTTC CASSQRTSGSFQGTYEQYF
. . TRBJ2-3 TRBV4-1 TGCGCCAGCAGCCAAGTTCTCGGACAAAGCACAGATACGCAGTATTTT CASSQVLGQSTDTQYF
. . TRBJ2-1 TRBV6-6 TGTGCCAGCACAGAGGCAGGGTACAATGAGCAGTTCTTC CASTEAGYNEQFF
. . TRBJ2-5 TRBV25-1 TGTGCCAGCAGTGATCCTAAACTAGCCCAAGAGACCCAGTACTTC CASSDPKLAQETQYF
. TRBD1 TRBJ2-7 TRBV7-9 TGTGCCAGCAGCCCCGGACAGGCCCAAAGGGACGAGCAGTACTTC CASSPGQAQRDEQYF
. . TRBJ2-5 TRBV7-2 TGTGCCAGCAGCACCCACTCCAAAGAGACCCAGTACTTC CASSTHSKETQYF
. TRBD1 TRBJ2-7 TRBV7-9 TGTGCCAGCAGCTTAGAGCTCCGGGACAGGGGGGGCGAGCAGTACTTC CASSLELRDRGGEQYF
. . TRBJ2-5 TRBV18 TGTGCCAGCTCTCCCCGATTGGGAGAGACCCAGTACTTC CASSPRLGETQYF
. TRBD1 TRBJ2-7 TRBV11-2 TGTGCCAGCAGCAGGGGGCTAGGAGAAAACTACGAGCAGTACTTC CASSRGLGENYEQYF
. TRBD1 TRBJ2-7 TRBV29-1 TGCAGCGGTGTTGCCCTTGACAGGGTTCCCCCCTACGAGCAGTACTTC CSGVALDRVPPYEQYF
. . TRBJ2-2 TRBV11-3 TGTGCCAGCAGCTTAGACAGGGCCGGGGAGCTGTTTTTT CASSLDRAGELFF
. TRBD2 TRBJ2-3 TRBV4-1 TGCGCCAGCAGCCAAGAGGCGGGAGGACCCGGGGATACGCAGTATTTT CASSQEAGGPGDTQYF
once TRBD1 TRBJ2-3 TRBV30 TGTGCCTGGAGTGTACTAGGGGGCGTCGGGGATACGCAGTATTTT CAWSVLGGVGDTQYF
. . TRBJ2-7 TRBV4-1 TGCGCCAGCAGCCAAGACCACGGAGACCTATCCTACGAGCAGTACTTC CASSQDHGDLSYEQYF
. . TRBJ1-1 TRBV10-3 TGTGCCACCCAGCCCCGGGAATCGAGTAACACTGAAGCTTTCTTT CATQPRESSNTEAFF
. . TRBJ1-1 TRBV10-2 TGCGCCAGCAGTCGACAAAGGGGTTGGAGCACTGAAGCTTTCTTT CASSRQRGWSTEAFF
once . TRBJ2-2 TRBV6-5 TGTGCCAGCGGTAGAATGGGCGAGCTGTTTTTT CASGRMGELFF
. TRBD1 TRBJ2-5 TRBV5-1 TGCGCCAGCAGCAGATATCAGGGGGCCGGGGATACCCAGTACTTC CASSRYQGAGDTQYF
. . TRBJ2-7 TRBV13 TGTGCCAGCAGCTTACGGACAGCTTACGAGCAGTACTTC CASSLRTAYEQYF
. . TRBJ1-5 TRBV28 TGTGCCAGCAGTCCACCTTTGGGCACTAGCAATCAGCCCCAGCATTTT CASSPPLGTSNQPQHF
few TRBD1 TRBJ1-5 TRBV4-1 TGCGCCAGCAGCCAAAGACAGGGGAGTAGTCAGCCCCAGCATTTT CASSQRQGSSQPQHF
. TRBD2 TRBJ2-7 TRBV7-9 TGTGCCAGCAGCTTAGCGCTGGCTAGCGGGAGGGCCTACGAGCAGTACTTC CASSLALASGRAYEQYF
. TRBD2 TRBJ2-1 TRBV27 TGTGCCAGCAGTTTCGGACTAGCGGGGGCCAATGAGCAGTTCTTC CASSFGLAGANEQFF
. TRBD2 TRBJ2-7 TRBV15 TGTGCCACACGGAGGGCTAGCGGGAACTACGAGCAGTACTTC CATRRASGNYEQYF
few TRBD1 TRBJ2-7 TRBV27 TGTGCCAGCGAAGGACAGGGGCTGCGGGAGCAGTACTTC CASEGQGLREQYF
. TRBD1 TRBJ1-5 TRBV27 TGTGCCAGCAGACCCAGGACAGGGATTAGCAATCAGCCCCAGCATTTT CASRPRTGISNQPQHF
. TRBD1 TRBJ2-6 TRBV18 TGTGCCAGCTCGTCTACTGGACAGGGGGCAGACGGGGCCAACGTCCTGACTTTC CASSSTGQGADGANVLTF
once . TRBJ2-3 TRBV9 TGTGCCAGCACGAGGGGCAGGGTATCCACAGATACGCAGTATTTT CASTRGRVSTDTQYF